This T cell receptor (beta chain) was sequenced during a study of T cell responses to AZD1222 COVID-19 vaccine listed by TCRdb under 2021. For the wider study: TCR sequencing was performed for 230 to 250 trial participants, of whom about 210 were given two doses of AZD1222 and around 26 were given two doses of MenACWY control vaccine. Trial participants were enrolled by age into 18-55, 56-69 and 70-plus year subgroups, with approximately 160, 26 and 62 TCR-sequenced participants respectively.

Broader findings and caveats from the paper: Only five or six AZD1222 recipients were SARS-CoV-2 seropositive at baseline, limiting conclusions about previously exposed vaccinees. Reportedly, almost half of the unique spike-specific TCRs recognized epitopes lying outside the regions that are mutated in the B.1.351 and B.1.1.7 variants. CD4 TCRs associated with the vaccine covered the entire spike protein, and the dominant responses were in regions 160-218 and 743-854. Because no samples from the day 14 peak response were available, repertoires could be characterized only after the peak T cell response. After two AZD1222 doses, both the breadth and the depth of spike-specific TCRs were significantly higher than at day 0 and than in MenACWY recipients. In the small 56-69-year group, the increase in depth fell short of significance, most likely because of low power. Most participants were white British and females outnumbered males, and the authors suggested that clonal diversity may have been underestimated.

In light of the paper, this sample's time point label describes: baseline before first vaccination. Interpreted using the paper, the treatment or condition label stands for: meningococcal conjugate vaccine given as trial control. Samples from vaccinated people were obtained from the UK trials COV001 and COV002, which included a single-blind randomized controlled phase 2/3 trial of AZD1222 (ChAdOx1 nCoV-19) in healthy adults. Trial participant PBMC samples were collected at day 0 and day 28 after the second dose for TCRbeta chain sequencing. The CDR3 regions of human TCRbeta chains were analyzed by immunosequencing. The study's processing was this. Repertoire TCRs were matched against a reference library of SARS-CoV-2-specific TCRs generated with the MIRA antigen-specificity platform. Breadth was defined as the fraction of unique TCRs that were SARS-CoV-2-associated, and depth was defined as the fraction of total T cells that were SARS-CoV-2-associated. Using the MIRA data, each spike-specific TCR was assigned both to the spike region to which the TCR was reactive and to a CD4 or CD8 class. Log10-transformed breadth and depth values were compared by one-way ANOVA with Sidak's multiple comparisons tests. What TCRdb holds here is the immuneACCESS table cut down to in-frame rearrangements. Part of the clones is not present; checked against another copy, under half of the missing clones reflect an unresolved V gene, and the others are unexplained. V, J and clone size are taken as reported in that table, and D and trimming were inferred from the DNA itself. The sample includes about 150,000 clones, with about nine tenths observed a single time. Of the sample, about 3.2% falls within the top ten clones.

As for this clone: The target of this receptor is not known. No clone much larger than this one lies a single base away; base qualities are absent.

Relative to germline, V is missing 3 bases and J is missing 7 bases, with 15 bases of the junction outside any gene match. The CDR3, from cysteine to phenylalanine, totals 16 residues. The read is trimmed to its CDR3 DNA, 48 bases read in frame from base 1. The germline V gene (reference sequence) supplies CDR1 DFQATT and CDR2 SNEGSKA. The V and J genes are TRBV20-1 and TRBJ1-5, with 7 bases aligning to TRBD1. The TCR originated in an adult in good health. The sample in question was peripheral blood, obtained on day 0 of MenACWY control vaccination. The CDR3 protein is CSASIGAGGTSQPQHF. The nucleotide sequence reads as follows: TGCAGTGCTAGTATCGGGGCAGGGGGGACTTCGCAGCCCCAGCATTTT.